Described below is a single T cell receptor beta chain sequence and its context. This receptor's antigen is unknown. Base qualities are not at hand, and no much larger clone is one base apart. Trimming at the junction amounts to 5 bases on V and 1 base on J, and the germline ends lie 8 bases apart. Counted from cysteine to phenylalanine, this CDR3 has 13 amino acids. This entry keeps only the CDR3 DNA: 39 bases, framed from base 1. The germline V gene sets CDR1 to SNHLY and CDR2 to FYNNEI. The data belong to a study of beta chain features in type 1 diabetes (dated 2018 in TCRdb). As for the study more broadly: Mean age, gender distribution, total cell number and subset yield did not differ between patients and healthy donors. Across all samples, around 100 million sorted cells were examined, and cell number per subset correlated strongly with RNA yield. The study compared the TCRB repertoires of sorted circulating CD4+ T cell subsets in recently diagnosed type 1 diabetes patients with those in matched healthy donors. Whereas all 28 donors provided naive and central memory subsets, regulatory and stem cell-like memory subsets were isolated from just 8 patients and roughly 8 healthy donors. Study-level results and caveats: Naive, central memory and regulatory TCRB repertoires appeared more similar among patients than among healthy donors. Sequencing cDNA rather than genomic DNA could over-represent highly expressing activated cells, although activation and CD3 levels did not differ between groups. Because the HLA sub-analyses included only small numbers of individuals, any influence of HLA type on TCRB rearrangement was left unresolved. Shorter templates might be favored by PCR, yet because patient and control samples were amplified and corrected together, any such skew would affect both groups equally. At VDJ recombination sites, patients with type 1 diabetes made fewer insertions and deleted more nucleotides, a pattern implying thymic rearrangement abnormalities. In all four CD4+ subsets, TCRB CDR3 length was moderately but significantly shorter in type 1 diabetes patients.

The entire isolated RNA was reverse transcribed using the High Capacity cDNA Reverse Transcription Kit, and thus expressed TCRB transcripts were sequenced. Deep immunoSEQ sequencing was performed on naive, central memory and regulatory T cell samples, with an average of roughly 3.6 million total reads per sample. After sorted cells were lysed in RLT buffer, RNA was extracted with DNase-treated RNeasy Micro or Mini kits, with the choice depending on cell number. Each cell subset was processed on its own to prevent cross-contamination, while patient and healthy donor samples were processed together. Using the immunoSEQ multiplex PCR, TCRB sequences were amplified from cDNA into 87-bp fragments spanning the CDR3 region. The amplicons were sequenced using the Illumina HiSeq platform. On the authors' methods: PCR bias was computationally corrected using synthetic template baselines, reads within Hamming distance 2 were collapsed, and singletons that could not be merged were discarded. Reads were aligned to IMGT to assign V, D and J genes, CDR3 length, and insertions or deletions at six rearrangement sites. Clonotype counts were normalized to sorted cell number within each subset before computing true diversity and Gini coefficients with the tcR R package. The overlap coefficient, calculated on TCRB nucleotide sequences, was used to measure repertoire sharing. TCRdb obtained this table from immuneACCESS and retained in-frame rearrangements with V and J assigned. These tables miss some clones; where compared with another copy, unresolved V genes account for less than half of the shortfall, and the remainder is unexplained. V, J and clone size were drawn from that table, and D and trimming were deduced from the DNA. This sample holds 130,000 to 150,000 clones; roughly a tenth were observed only once. The ten largest clones add up to roughly 0.69% of the sample.

From each donor, a single peripheral blood sample of roughly 0.11 L on average was drawn into heparinised tubes. A BD FACSAria II and a panel including CD45RO, CCR7, CD25, CD127, CD95 and CD27 were used to sort naive, central memory, regulatory and stem cell-like memory CD4+ T cells. A purity above 95% was achieved for all sorted populations. PBMCs were isolated right away by Lymphoprep density gradient centrifugation and were stained directly, without culture. To minimize batch effects, samples were stained and sorted in pairs, one healthy donor with one patient per experiment. The V and J segments used are TRBV2 and TRBJ2-5; a confident D gene designation cannot be given. This receptor was identified in a man aged 18 to 35 in good health. The specimen sequenced was central memory CD4+ T cells from blood. The CDR3 protein: CASSLLTQETQYF. The sequenced DNA is TGTGCCAGCAGTTTACTCACCCAAGAGACCCAGTACTTC.